The rows below give T cell receptor beta chains drawn from one sample of a study of cytomegalovirus exposure and HLA in healthy donors. Sequencing used immunoSEQ multiplex PCR; TCRdb keeps in-frame clones, though not all of them. The sample consists of some 120,000 clones, about 8% of them appearing once. The sequencing input was PBMCs. All receptors come from a woman in her 40s in good health and CMV-seropositive. CDR3s include the opening cysteine and the closing phenylalanine or tryptophan. The D gene is left open where the match is weak. The size of a clone is reported for some rows only, either as once, few or many, or as a class for expanded clones.

>TRBJ1-1|TRBV7-9|NA|TRBD1
TGTGCCAGCAGCACCTGGACAGGGCGGACTGAAGCTTTCTTT
CASSTWTGRTEAFF
>TRBJ1-1|TRBV13|few|NA
TGTGCCAGCAGCTACCAGGGCCCTGAAGCTTTCTTT
CASSYQGPEAFF
>TRBJ1-3|TRBV7-6|few|NA
TGTGCCAGCAGCTCTACTGTCTCTGGAAACACCATATATTTT
CASSSTVSGNTIYF
>TRBJ2-3|TRBV6-4|few|NA
TGTGCCAGCAGTGACAAACAGGGTACAGATACGCAGTATTTT
CASSDKQGTDTQYF
>TRBJ1-6|TRBV7-9|NA|NA
TGTGCCAGCAGCTTGGCCAGGGTGAAAAATTCACCCCTCCACTTT
CASSLARVKNSPLHF
>TRBJ2-5|TRBV18|few|NA
TGTGCCAGCTCACCACGGTACGCCGAGGGAGAGACCCAGTACTTC
CASSPRYAEGETQYF
>TRBJ2-5|TRBV9|few|TRBD2
TGTGCCAGCAGTGGACTAGCGGGGCTACAAGAGACCCAGTACTTC
CASSGLAGLQETQYF
>TRBJ1-2|TRBV7-8|NA|TRBD1
TGTGCCAGCAGCTTCTTGACAGGGAATGGCTACACCTTC
CASSFLTGNGYTF
>TRBJ2-7|TRBV19|few|NA
TGTGCCAGTTCGTTAGGGCCCGCCGCGGGGGAGCAGTACTTC
CASSLGPAAGEQYF
>TRBJ2-7|TRBV5-1|few|NA
TGCGCCAGCAGCTTGGGACACGGATCATTCGAGCAGTACTTC
CASSLGHGSFEQYF
>TRBJ2-3|TRBV11-2|few|NA
TGTGCCAGCAGGTCTACAGATACGCAGTATTTT
CASRSTDTQYF
>TRBJ1-1|TRBV5-6|few|TRBD1
TGTGCCAGCAGCTATGGACAGGGGGCATGGGGGACTGAAGCTTTCTTT
CASSYGQGAWGTEAFF
>TRBJ1-1|TRBV11-2|NA|NA
TGTGCCAGCACCGCGCAGGGGACGAACACTGAAGCTTTCTTT
CASTAQGTNTEAFF
>TRBJ2-3|TRBV5-5|once|TRBD2
TGTGCCAGCAGCTGGGTTTGGGGCGGGGGGGCAAATACGCAGTATTTT
CASSWVWGGGANTQYF
>TRBJ2-3|TRBV27|few|NA
TGTGCCAGCATCGCGGCGCGGGGAGCGGGAGATACGCAGTATTTT
CASIAARGAGDTQYF
>TRBJ1-3|TRBV30|NA|TRBD1
TGTGCCTGGGACCGGACAGGGATACACACCATATATTTT
CAWDRTGIHTIYF
>TRBJ1-6|TRBV19|few|NA
TGTGCCAGTAGTATAGCTCAGGGTCTTGATTCACCCCTCCACTTT
CASSIAQGLDSPLHF
>TRBJ2-7|TRBV30|NA|NA
TGTGCCTGGGCACTCCCCCTCGGCAGGGAAAAGTACGAGCAGTACTTC
CAWALPLGREKYEQYF
>TRBJ1-1|TRBV5-1|NA|NA
TGCGCCAGCAGCTTGGCCAAGGGTGCGGGAGAGGCTTTCTTT
CASSLAKGAGEAFF
>TRBJ1-6|TRBV19|NA|NA
TGTGCCAGTAGTCAACAGGGAAATGCTGGAGCTCCCCTCCACTTT
CASSQQGNAGAPLHF
>TRBJ2-2|TRBV2|few|TRBD1
TGTGCCAGCAGTGAAGCGCAGACAGGGATAACCGGGGAGCTGTTTTTT
CASSEAQTGITGELFF
>TRBJ1-2|TRBV5-1|few|TRBD1
TGCGCCAGCAGCTTGGCCGGACAGGATTATGGCTACACCTTC
CASSLAGQDYGYTF
>TRBJ2-5|TRBV27|few|NA
TGTGCCAGCAGTTTAGTCCCGCTAGGCGGAGAGACCCAGTACTTC
CASSLVPLGGETQYF
>TRBJ1-1|TRBV29-1|few|TRBD1
TGCAGCGTTGGAATCCAGGGGGACACTGAAGCTTTCTTT
CSVGIQGDTEAFF
>TRBJ2-1|TRBV6-4|NA|TRBD1
TGTGCCAGCAGTCCCGGGACAGGATACAATGAGCAGTTCTTC
CASSPGTGYNEQFF
>TRBJ1-2|TRBV29-1|few|TRBD1
TGCAGCGTTGTGGGACAGGGGGCGGGAAATGGCTACACCTTC
CSVVGQGAGNGYTF
>TRBJ1-1|TRBV6-6|NA|NA
TGTGCCAGCAGGGAACAGGGGAACACTGAAGCTTTCTTT
CASREQGNTEAFF
>TRBJ1-1|TRBV30|few|NA
TGTGCCTTTTTCCTCCGGGACTCGGGGGCTGAAGCTTTCTTT
CAFFLRDSGAEAFF
>TRBJ2-1|TRBV11-2|NA|NA
TGTGCCAGCAGCGTAAGGGGGGGACGGCAATCCTACAATGAGCAGTTCTTC
CASSVRGGRQSYNEQFF
>TRBJ2-5|TRBV30|NA|TRBD2
TGTGCCTGGAGTGAGGGCGGGAGCCAAGAGACCCAGTACTTC
CAWSEGGSQETQYF
>TRBJ2-1|TRBV25-1|few|TRBD1
TGTGCCAGCAGTGAATCCCTAGGGGGCAGGCACAATGAGCAGTTCTTC
CASSESLGGRHNEQFF
>TRBJ2-5|TRBV6-5|few|TRBD2
TGTGCCAGCAGTTCCCCGGGACTAGTGGAGACCCAGTACTTC
CASSSPGLVETQYF
>TRBJ1-1|TRBV5-8|few|TRBD1
TGTGCCAGCAGCCTGGGACAGCCGAACACTGAAGCTTTCTTT
CASSLGQPNTEAFF
>TRBJ2-3|TRBV30|NA|TRBD2
TGTGCCTGGAGGGGACTAGAGGGCACAGATACGCAGTATTTT
CAWRGLEGTDTQYF
>TRBJ1-2|TRBV10-3|few|NA
TGTGCCATCAGTGGAGAGGGAAACTATGGCTACACCTTC
CAISGEGNYGYTF
>TRBJ1-2|TRBV28|few|NA
TGTGCCAGCAGGGGCCAAAACTATGGCTACACCTTC
CASRGQNYGYTF
>TRBJ1-1|TRBV18|few|TRBD1
TGTGCCAGCTCAGCAGGGGGGAACACTGAAGCTTTCTTT
CASSAGGNTEAFF
>TRBJ2-7|TRBV11-2|NA|NA
TGTGCCAGCAGGCCCCAGGGATCTGACTACGAGCAGTACTTC
CASRPQGSDYEQYF
>TRBJ2-1|TRBV5-6|NA|TRBD1
TGTGCCAGCAGCGCAACCCCCTATCCGGGACAGTACAATGAGCAGTTCTTC
CASSATPYPGQYNEQFF
>TRBJ2-1|TRBV7-3|NA|TRBD2
TGTGCCAGCAGCTTAAATGGGGGGGTAACGGGTGAGCAGTTCTTC
CASSLNGGVTGEQFF
>TRBJ2-7|TRBV5-6|NA|NA
TGTGCCAGCAGCTTACTTTCCTACGAGCAGTACTTC
CASSLLSYEQYF
>TRBJ1-2|TRBV29-1|NA|TRBD1
TGCAGCGTTGGAGTGAGCCGGGACAGCTATGGCTACACCTTC
CSVGVSRDSYGYTF
>TRBJ2-3|TRBV9|few|TRBD2
TGTGCCAGCAGCGTAGGGGCTAGCGGGGGCCCTAGCACAGATACGCAGTATTTT
CASSVGASGGPSTDTQYF
>TRBJ2-7|TRBV5-4|NA|TRBD2
TGTGCCAGCAGCCCCGTAGCGGGGGCCGCCTACGAGCAGTACTTC
CASSPVAGAAYEQYF
>TRBJ1-4|TRBV7-9|NA|TRBD1
TGTGCCAGCAGCCAAACAGGGGGCGCGGAAAAACTGTTTTTT
CASSQTGGAEKLFF
>TRBJ1-5|TRBV11-2|NA|NA
TGTGCCAGCAGCTTAGATCTGGAGGGTAGTCAGCCCCAGCATTTT
CASSLDLEGSQPQHF
>TRBJ2-7|TRBV4-2|few|NA
TGTGCCAGCAGCCAAGATGGGGGGACCCGATCCTACGAGCAGTACTTC
CASSQDGGTRSYEQYF
>TRBJ2-7|TRBV6-5|NA|NA
TGTGCCAGCAGTTTAGGGACTGGCTCCTACGAGCAGTACTTC
CASSLGTGSYEQYF
>TRBJ1-5|TRBV6-6|few|NA
TGTGCCAGCAGTTACTCGGGTCCAGGGGATCAGCCCCAGCATTTT
CASSYSGPGDQPQHF
>TRBJ1-2|TRBV18|NA|NA
TGTGCCAGCTCACCTCGGGAGTTGAACTATGGCTACCCCTTC
CASSPRELNYGYPF
>TRBJ2-1|TRBV19|few|NA
TGCGCTACCCAGGGGGGCCCTTACTACAATGAGCAGTTCTTC
CATQGGPYYNEQFF